The T cell receptor beta chain described here comes from a study of identical twins. Study results and limitations: Clonotypes of the beta chain that were abundant in cord blood carried fewer insertions (memory repertoires showed none). Invariant populations such as MAIT and iNKT cells could partly muddle zero-insertion analyses.

CDR3 length equals 13 residues. CDR1 SGHTA and CDR2 FQGTGA come from the germline V gene. The V end was cut by 0 bases, the J end by 1 base, with 3 bases between. TCRdb fed the 5' RACE reads into MiXCR, producing one record per CDR3 protein. The table shows around 570,000 distinct CDR3 sequences, with just under 10% occurring only once. This clonotype was detected ten times or more. Its antigen is not identified. These data are also associated with another study on yellow fever vaccine responses in identical twins.

The sample comprised PBMCs. V usage is TRBV7-3 and J usage is TRBJ2-5; D uncertain. The TCR comes from a woman under 30 in good health. CDR3 bases: TGTGCCAGCAGCTTAACCCCCCAAGAGACCCAGTACTTC. This translates into CASSLTPQETQYF.